This T cell receptor beta chain was identified during a study of cytomegalovirus exposure and HLA in healthy donors. Comment on this clone: Its antigen remains unknown.

Study conclusions and caveats: Productive rates of about 87% or about 30% were seen for most TCR beta V segments in an earlier analysis. For cytomegalovirus status, the classifier reportedly gave diagnoses with high specificity and sensitivity.

Primers for the PCR totalled 60 Vbeta and 13 Jbeta. Original methodology: Later reanalysis found approximately 80 million unique TCR beta chains, around 11 million of them shared. Assay used: immunoSEQ multiplex PCR; TCRdb lists only in-frame clones, some missing. Clonal size and the V and J genes are those of that table, whereas D and trimming came from the DNA. Found here are tens of thousands of clones, roughly 84% of them singletons; the top ten hold about 3.6%. The sequence was collected from a woman younger than 35 in good health and CMV-seronegative. The sequenced sample was PBMCs.

The CDR3 DNA follows: TGCAGCGTTGAAGGCCAGGGTTCGGGCTACACCTTC. It translates to CSVEGQGSGYTF. The rearrangement links TRBV29-1 to TRBJ1-2; the D gene is possibly TRBD1 (5 bases). The CDR3 consists of 12 residues. CDR1 is SQVTM and CDR2 is ANQGSEA in the germline V gene. V shed 1 base and J shed 8 bases, with 11 bases lying between them.